This T cell receptor (beta chain) came from a study of early T cells in non-severe SARS-CoV-2 infection. TCRdb used MiXCR to reprocess the 5' RACE reads, holding one entry per CDR3 protein. The top ten hold around 4.6% of the sample, which has more than 55,000 distinct CDR3 sequences, over 10% seen once. Trimming cost V 5 bases and J 0 bases, with 20 bases left between them. Germline loops: CDR1 SGHRS, CDR2 YFSETQ. The CDR3 contains 18 residues. This clonotype occurred many times. The gene calls are TRBV5-1 and TRBJ1-4; D unresolved. The sequencing input was whole blood. This TCR was recovered from an adult who was a healthcare worker with PCR-confirmed SARS-CoV-2 infection or an uninfected control (not recorded which). CDR3 in amino acids: CASSGPSGAAATNEKLFF. For the CDR3, the DNA is TGCGCCAGCAGTGGTCCCTCCGGAGCGGCTGCAACTAATGAAAAACTGTTTTTT.